This TCR beta chain was profiled in a study of T cell changes during pregnancy in multiple sclerosis. Profiling relied on immunoSEQ multiplex PCR, and the TCRdb table lists in-frame clones only, not all of them. The table includes more than 90,000 clones, approximately 92% detected once. The CDR3 has 13 residues. Unmatched junction bases numbered 2, after V lost 5 bases and J lost 3 bases. Looked up from germline, CDR1 is LNHDA and CDR2 is SQIVND (reference sequence). The material sequenced was peripheral blood, taken in the second trimester of pregnancy. The V and J genes are TRBV19 and TRBJ1-2, with 8 nucleotides matching TRBD1. The receptor comes from a female donor with multiple sclerosis, enrolled in a pregnancy study. This CDR3 reads CASSSGGYYGYTF. CDR3 DNA sequence: TGTGCCAGTAGTTCAGGGGGCTACTATGGCTACACCTTC.